A single sample is the source of the 14 T cell receptor beta chains below, sequenced in a study of beta chain features in type 1 diabetes. As every portion of the isolated RNA was reverse transcribed, the sequencing read expressed TCRB transcripts. TCRdb's copy holds only in-frame clones and misses some; the assay was immunoSEQ multiplex PCR. The sample shows some 160,000 clones, less than 9.5% of them seen only once. The sample comprised central memory CD4+ T cells from blood. Receptor source: a woman between 18 and 29 years old in good health.

This clone came up a few times. In DNA, the CDR3 is TGCGCCAGCAGCTTCGGGACAGGGGAAGAGACCCAGTACTTC. Its translation: CASSFGTGEETQYF. The chain recombines TRBV5-1 with TRBJ2-5; 10 positions agree with TRBD1. Germline V lookup: CDR1 SGHRS, CDR2 YFSETQ. The CDR3 loop spans 14 amino acids. V dropped 2 bases and J dropped 3; count of bases not matched to a gene: 1.

Only a few counts were recorded for this clone. This chain joins TRBV9 and TRBJ2-1; a weak D match, TRBD2 (6 bases). The CDR3 totals 13 residues. CDR1 is SGDLS and CDR2 is YYNGEE in the germline V gene. V was cut by 3 bases and J by 8 bases, with 12 bases left in between. Written as DNA, the CDR3 is TGTGCCAGCAGCGCCGCGGGAATGTATGAGCAGTTCTTC. The encoded protein is CASSAAGMYEQFF.

The chain links TRBV5-5 to TRBJ2-5; D is possibly TRBD1 (6 bases). Germline CDR1 SGHKS, CDR2 YYEKEE (reference sequence). V was pared by 6 bases and J by 2 bases, with 11 bases between. The CDR3 totals 13 residues. This CDR3 reads CASTLQGQETQYF. The CDR3 DNA is TGTGCCAGCACTTTACAGGGTCAAGAGACCCAGTACTTC.

This clone was recorded a few times. The genes are TRBV11-3 and TRBJ2-1; no definite D call. This CDR3 has 13 amino acids. Germline CDR1 and CDR2: SGHNT and YENEEA. V was clipped by 1 base and J by 1 base, with 2 bases between them. CDR3 amino acids: CASSLVSYNEQFF. DNA of the CDR3: TGTGCCAGCAGCTTAGTATCCTACAATGAGCAGTTCTTC.

There are a few counts of this clone. The V and J genes are TRBV6-5 and TRBJ1-5; 8 nucleotides agree with TRBD1. CDR1 and CDR2 from the germline V gene are MNHEY and SVGAGI. This CDR3 has 14 residues. After removal of 5 bases from V and 5 bases from J, the junction contained 5 bases not matched to a gene. CDR3 in DNA: TGTGCCAGCAGTCCTGACAGGGGTGATCAGCCCCAGCATTTT. It encodes CASSPDRGDQPQHF.

The table lists this clone with a few counts. The chain carries TRBV5-4 and TRBJ2-5, with 13 bases lining up with TRBD2. This CDR3 has 15 amino acids. V was clipped by 4 bases and J by 5 bases; unmatched bases: 5. Germline CDR1 is SGHNT and CDR2 is YYREEE (reference sequence). The CDR3 nucleotides read TGTGCCAGCAGCGCGGTGACTAGCGGGAGGGAGACCCAGTACTTC. Protein: CASSAVTSGRETQYF.

This clone was counted only a few times. The chain joins TRBV6-5 to TRBJ2-7, with D maybe TRBD2 (6 bases). The V gene lost 6 bases and the J gene lost 5 bases, with 8 bases spanning the gap. In germline, CDR1 is MNHEY, CDR2 SVGAGI. The CDR3 totals 11 residues. The CDR3 region is CASRLADEQYF. CDR3 nucleotide sequence: TGTGCCAGCAGACTAGCAGACGAGCAGTACTTC.

This clone showed up just a few times. This chain uses TRBV9 with TRBJ2-3; possible D gene TRBD1, 6 bases. Germline CDR1 and CDR2: SGDLS and YYNGEE. The length of the CDR3 is 15 residues. Trimming removed 0 bases from V and 1 base from J, with 9 bases in between. CDR3 coding DNA: TGTGCCAGCAGCGTAGCCACAGGGCGCACAGATACGCAGTATTTT. Translated: CASSVATGRTDTQYF.

This clone occurred many times. This chain uses TRBV9 with TRBJ2-7; a possible D gene is TRBD1 (7 bases). The CDR3 has 14 residues. Germline lookup yields CDR1 SGDLS and CDR2 YYNGEE. V lost 4 bases to trimming and J lost 5 bases, with 16 bases between them. The DNA for the CDR3 is TGTGCCAGCAGCCCTCAGGGGGGCAAGAACGAGCAGTACTTC. Translating gives CASSPQGGKNEQYF.

This clone has only a few counts. The rearrangement links TRBV6-5 to TRBJ1-2, with TRBD1 as a possible D gene (6 bases). This CDR3 comprises 13 residues. V was pared by 10 bases and J by 4 bases, with 16 bases between. Germline CDR1 is MNHEY and CDR2 is SVGAGI. The CDR3 coding sequence is TGTGCCACTCGAGGACAGAATTCCTATGGCTACACCTTC. Translation: CATRGQNSYGYTF.

This clone came up a few times. This sequence joins TRBV2 and TRBJ2-2; D gene ambiguous. Germline CDR1 SNHLY, CDR2 FYNNEI. The CDR3 is 14 amino acids. Trimming cost V 1 base and J 6 bases, with 9 bases left between them. The CDR3 region has the DNA TGTGCCAGCAGTGAAGAACAAGAACCCGGGGAGCTGTTTTTT. As protein: CASSEEQEPGELFF.

This clone appeared a few times. The chain uses TRBV19 and TRBJ2-7; the D gene is possibly TRBD1 (6 bases). CDR3 length equals 14 residues. Trimming removed 4 bases from V and 2 bases from J, with 12 bases in between. From germline, CDR1 is LNHDA and CDR2 SQIVND (reference sequence). CDR3 in DNA: TGTGCCAGTAGTAGAGAGACAGGCGCCTACGAGCAGTACTTC. The encoded protein is CASSRETGAYEQYF.

This clone was seen more than once but under ten times. This rearrangement joins TRBV7-3 to TRBJ2-1; no definite D call. The CDR3 has 13 residues. CDR1 SGHTA and CDR2 FQGTGA come from the germline V gene. Trimming stripped 5 bases from V and 8 bases from J, with 13 bases between. CDR3 DNA: TGTGCCAGCAGCCCCTTAGCAAACCATGAGCAGTTCTTC. As protein: CASSPLANHEQFF. The full variable domain, its missing parts supplied by reference TRBV7-3 and TRBJ2-1, is GAGVSQTPSNKVTEKGKYVELRCDPISGHTALYWYRQSLGQGPEFLIYFQGTGAADDSGLPNDRFFAVRPEGSVSTLKIQRTERGDSAVYLCASSPLANHEQFFGPGTRLTVL.

This clone was seen a few times. Additional DNA sequences in this sample encode the identical CDR3. The chain joins TRBV7-3 to TRBJ1-6; TRBD1 matches at 7 bases. J lost 6 bases, V lost 5 bases, and 4 bases had no gene match. The CDR3 sequence is 14 residues long. Germline-derived CDR1 and CDR2 are SGHTA and FQGTGA. CDR3: CASSLGTVNSPLHF. The CDR3 DNA reads as TGTGCCAGCAGCCTCGGGACAGTTAATTCACCCCTCCACTTT.